The sequence of this TCR beta chain was determined in a study of T cells in localized non-small cell lung cancer. CDR3 length: 15 residues. Assay used: immunoSEQ multiplex PCR; TCRdb lists only in-frame clones, some missing. The sample contains hundreds of clones, around 26% of which appear only once. The sequences come from normal lung tissue next to the tumor, collected before any cancer treatment. The chain uses TRBV1 and TRBJ2-1; the D call of TRBD1 is as the table states it, not checked on the DNA. TRBV1 counts as a pseudogene. The sequence came from a man aged 40 to 70 with stage III lung adenocarcinoma. The CDR3 sequence: CASSLDIGPRNEQFF. DNA of the CDR3: TGCGCCAGCAGCCTGGACATAGGCCCCAGAAATGAGCAGTTCTTC.